Listed below are T cell receptor beta chains from one sample, sequenced in a study of cytomegalovirus exposure and HLA in healthy donors. Generated by immunoSEQ multiplex PCR, the TCRdb table keeps only in-frame clones and is missing some. The sample consists of around 100,000 clones, roughly 66% of them appearing once. The sequenced material came from PBMCs. These receptors all come from a woman in her thirties in good health and CMV-seronegative. Each CDR3 is given with its conserved first and last residue. The D gene is left open where the match is weak. Clone size is stated in some rows and not others, as once, few, many or a class when expanded.

D gene,J gene,V gene,clone size,CDR3 protein,CDR3 DNA
TRBD1,TRBJ1-2,TRBV18,.,CASSPETGEVFGYTF,TGTGCCAGCTCACCAGAAACAGGGGAGGTTTTCGGCTACACCTTC
.,TRBJ2-7,TRBV9,.,CASSVSSGRVYEQYF,TGTGCCAGCAGCGTATCTAGTGGAAGAGTCTACGAGCAGTACTTC
.,TRBJ1-5,TRBV4-3,.,CASSQDRFQPQHF,TGCGCCAGCAGCCAAGACCGGTTCCAGCCCCAGCATTTT
.,TRBJ2-7,TRBV27,.,CASSLQGQEDEQYF,TGTGCCAGCAGTTTACAGGGGCAGGAAGACGAGCAGTACTTC
TRBD1,TRBJ1-4,TRBV11-2,.,CASSLGTGFNEKLFF,TGTGCCAGCAGCTTGGGGACAGGCTTTAATGAAAAACTGTTTTTT
.,TRBJ1-5,TRBV30,.,CAWSGDRNQPQHF,TGTGCCTGGTCAGGGGATCGCAATCAGCCCCAGCATTTT
.,TRBJ2-3,TRBV19,few,CASSSPRGSTDTQYF,TGTGCCAGTAGTTCCCCCCGGGGTTCCACAGATACGCAGTATTTT
.,TRBJ2-7,TRBV2,few,CASSGRDTYEQYF,TGTGCCAGCAGTGGCCGGGACACCTACGAGCAGTACTTC
.,TRBJ1-2,TRBV4-1,.,CASSQDEGEGGYTF,TGCGCCAGCAGCCAAGATGAGGGGGAAGGAGGCTACACCTTC
TRBD2,TRBJ2-7,TRBV6-1,.,CASSESGEGREQYF,TGTGCCAGCAGTGAATCGGGGGAGGGCCGCGAGCAGTACTTC
TRBD1,TRBJ1-3,TRBV4-1,.,CASSQSDRGHGTIYF,TGCGCCAGCAGCCAATCGGACAGGGGGCATGGCACCATATATTTT
.,TRBJ2-2,TRBV2,.,CASWAIRAGELFF,TGTGCCAGCTGGGCCATCAGGGCCGGGGAGCTGTTTTTT
TRBD2,TRBJ2-3,TRBV5-8,.,CASSVGGVRDTQYF,TGTGCCAGCAGCGTGGGGGGGGTCAGAGATACGCAGTATTTT
TRBD2,TRBJ2-1,TRBV4-2,.,CASSQVRGTSGRSYNEQFF,TGTGCCAGCAGCCAAGTACGAGGGACTAGCGGGAGATCCTACAATGAGCAGTTCTTC
TRBD2,TRBJ2-7,TRBV27,once,CASSSLAGAASHEQYF,TGTGCCAGCAGTTCCCTAGCGGGAGCCGCCAGCCACGAGCAGTACTTC
TRBD2,TRBJ2-1,TRBV7-8,.,CASSYTSGGYNEQFF,TGTGCCAGCAGCTACACTAGCGGGGGCTACAATGAGCAGTTCTTC
TRBD2,TRBJ2-3,TRBV5-1,.,CASSSGTSSGSTDTQYF,TGCGCCAGCAGTTCCGGTACTTCTAGCGGAAGCACAGATACGCAGTATTTT
.,TRBJ2-1,TRBV7-9,.,CASSLQATGQFF,TGTGCCAGCAGCTTACAGGCTACAGGGCAGTTCTTC
.,TRBJ2-7,TRBV6-5,few,CASSYTENPYEQYF,TGTGCCAGCAGTTACACGGAGAACCCCTACGAGCAGTACTTC
TRBD1,TRBJ2-5,TRBV13,.,CASSLPGQGSAETQYF,TGTGCCAGCAGCTTACCCGGACAGGGATCGGCGGAGACCCAGTACTTC
.,TRBJ1-4,TRBV4-3,.,CASSQDWQGHEKLFF,TGCGCCAGCAGCCAAGATTGGCAGGGGCATGAAAAACTGTTTTTT
.,TRBJ2-3,TRBV29-1,.,CSVEDGLLAGISTDTQYF,TGCAGCGTTGAAGATGGTTTGTTGGCGGGGATTAGCACAGATACGCAGTATTTT
TRBD1,TRBJ2-7,TRBV29-1,.,CSVGTELYEQYF,TGCAGCGTAGGGACAGAGCTCTACGAGCAGTACTTC
.,TRBJ2-5,TRBV15,.,CATSEARGRGQETQYF,TGTGCCACCAGCGAGGCCCGTGGCCGGGGGCAAGAGACCCAGTACTTC
.,TRBJ1-1,TRBV7-9,few,CASMVAVTTEAFF,TGTGCCAGCATGGTCGCGGTTACAACTGAAGCTTTCTTT